The 15 T cell receptor beta chains listed next were all sequenced from one sample in a study of CD8 T cells in ankylosing spondylitis. MiXCR was run by TCRdb on the 5' RACE reads, yielding one entry per CDR3 protein. The sample holds 200,000 to 250,000 distinct CDR3 sequences, roughly 32% seen once. Sequencing was carried out using blood, either unsorted or a sorted T cell fraction (not recorded which). These receptors all stem from a male donor with ankylosing spondylitis or in good health (not recorded which).

The CDR3, as DNA: TGTGCCAGCAGTTTTCTCTTCCGGGGGGGCCCCCAAAACATTCAGTACTTC. This gives the protein CASSFLFRGGPQNIQYF. The chain carries TRBV12-3 or TRBV12-4 and TRBJ2-4, with 8 bases aligning to TRBD2. The ends lost 3 bases at V and 5 bases at J; junction bases unmatched: 12. This CDR3 comprises 17 residues.

This clonotype was counted a single time. The CDR3 protein is CASSVQGVDQETQYF. CDR3 coding DNA: TGTGCCAGCAGCGTACAGGGGGTAGACCAAGAGACCCAGTACTTC. The chain couples TRBV2 to TRBJ2-5, with 8 bases identical to TRBD1. Per germline, CDR1 SNHLY and CDR2 FYNNEI. There are 15 residues in the CDR3. The V segment lost 6 bases and the J segment 0 bases; nucleotides outside the gene matches: 6.

This clonotype was counted between two and nine times. The chain uses TRBV6-1 and TRBJ2-6; D is unresolved. The CDR3 runs to 12 residues. Germline-derived CDR1 and CDR2 are MNHNS and SASEGT. The V end was cut by 11 bases, the J end by 0 bases, with 5 bases between. The CDR3 region has the DNA TGTGCCGGTAACTCTGGGGCCAACGTCCTGACTTTC. It is translated as CAGNSGANVLTF.

This clonotype has only a few counts. This rearrangement joins TRBV5-1 to TRBJ2-6; D not resolved. The V and J ends lost 6 bases and 0 bases respectively, with 16 bases between them. The germline V gene has CDR1 SGHRS and CDR2 YFSETQ. The CDR3 is 17 amino acids. CDR3 in DNA: TGCGCCAGCAAGGCATGGGCTGGATTCTCTGGGGCCAACGTCCTGACTTTC. Translating gives CASKAWAGFSGANVLTF.

This clonotype appeared a few times. The chain is built from TRBV7-9 and TRBJ1-2, with 9 bases aligning to TRBD1. The CDR3 covers 17 residues. Trimming cost V 3 bases and J 4 bases; bases outside gene matches: 12. Germline lookup yields CDR1 SEHNR and CDR2 FQNEAQ (reference sequence). The CDR3 reads CASSLPRGDRAIYGYTF. CDR3 nucleotides: TGTGCCAGCAGCTTGCCCAGGGGGGACAGGGCGATCTATGGCTACACCTTC.

This clonotype came up a few times. This sequence joins TRBV20-1 and TRBJ1-1, with D hard to call. The CDR3 runs to 12 residues. Trimming removed 0 bases from V and 11 bases from J, with 13 bases in between. Germline CDR1 DFQATT, CDR2 SNEGSKA (reference sequence). The CDR3 protein is CSAREGIRGAFF. The CDR3 bases are TGCAGTGCTAGAGAAGGCATACGAGGCGCTTTCTTT.

The chain has TRBV28 and TRBJ1-4, with D uncertain. This CDR3 contains 11 residues. Germline values: CDR1 MDHEN, CDR2 SYDVKM. V lost 4 bases and J lost 7, with 4 bases in between. This chain's CDR3 is CASSSPEKLFF. DNA for the CDR3: TGTGCCAGCAGTTCCCCTGAAAAACTGTTTTTT. The whole variable domain, remainder taken from reference TRBV28 and TRBJ1-4, is DVKVTQSSRYLVKRTGEKVFLECVQDMDHENMFWYRQDPGLGLRLIYFSYDVKMKEKGDIPEGYSVSREKKERFSLILESASTNQTSMYLCASSSPEKLFFGSGTQLSVL.

The chain combines TRBV20-1 with TRBJ2-3; D may match TRBD1 or TRBD2 (6 bases each). The CDR3 has 16 residues. Germline loops: CDR1 DFQATT, CDR2 SNEGSKA (reference sequence). Trimming removed 1 base from V and 5 bases from J, with 19 bases in between. In nucleotides, the CDR3 is TGCAGTGCTAGAGTCACGGGGGCGCATGTGGTAGATACGCAGTATTTT. This codes for CSARVTGAHVVDTQYF.

Only a few counts were recorded for this clonotype. The rearrangement links TRBV12-3 or TRBV12-4 to TRBJ2-1; possibly TRBD1 for D (6 bases). V was trimmed by 5 bases and J by 6 bases, leaving 17 bases between them. The CDR3 spans 15 residues. CDR3 in amino acids: CASSPQQGPGNEQFF. Here the CDR3 DNA reads TGTGCCAGCAGTCCACAACAGGGACCAGGCAATGAGCAGTTCTTC.

The gene calls are TRBV10-3 and TRBJ2-7; D may be TRBD2 (7 bases). This CDR3 contains 14 residues. V lost 4 bases, J lost 2 bases, and 12 bases lay in between. Germline CDR1 ENHRY, CDR2 SYGVKD. Here the CDR3 reads CAISGEGGPYEQYF. DNA of the CDR3: TGTGCCATCAGTGGGGAGGGGGGGCCCTACGAGCAGTACTTC.

The V call is TRBV20-1, the J call TRBJ2-5; D is unclear. CDR1 DFQATT and CDR2 SNEGSKA come from the germline V gene (reference sequence). The CDR3 is 14 residues long. V was pared by 0 bases and J by 2 bases, with 10 bases between. Here the CDR3 DNA reads TGCAGTGCTAGAGACCCCATCCGTCAAGAGACCCAGTACTTC. This sequence encodes CSARDPIRQETQYF.

J is TRBJ1-2 and V is TRBV5-1; 8 nucleotides agree with TRBD1. Germline CDR1 SGHRS, CDR2 YFSETQ. Losses at the gene ends were 4 bases for V and 7 bases for J; bases not matched to a gene: 15. The CDR3 has 16 residues. The DNA for the CDR3 is TGCGCCAGCAGCGACTTCTGGTCTCAGGGGGCGCCTGGCTACACCTTC. This encodes CASSDFWSQGAPGYTF.

The rearrangement joins TRBV20-1 to TRBJ2-1; 10 bases agree with TRBD2. J lost 2 bases, V lost 2 bases, and 3 bases had no gene match. Per germline, CDR1 DFQATT and CDR2 SNEGSKA (reference sequence). This CDR3 is 15 amino acids long. The CDR3 region has the DNA TGCAGTGCTAGACCTACTAGCGGGGCCTACAATGAGCAGTTCTTC. It encodes CSARPTSGAYNEQFF.

The J gene is TRBJ1-1, the V gene TRBV20-1, with D uncertain. The CDR3 totals 12 residues. The ends were cut back, 4 bases at V and 0 bases at J, with 6 bases in the middle. The germline V gene has CDR1 DFQATT and CDR2 SNEGSKA (reference sequence). The CDR3 is CSANPMNTEAFF. CDR3 sequence (DNA): TGCAGTGCTAACCCAATGAACACTGAAGCTTTCTTT.

This clonotype showed up many times. CDR3 region: CASSLDPYEQFF. Here the CDR3 DNA reads TGTGCCAGCAGCTTAGATCCCTATGAGCAGTTCTTC. The rearrangement uses TRBV7-6 and TRBJ2-1, with D unresolved. Per the germline V gene, CDR1 is SGHVS and CDR2 is FNYEAQ. The CDR3 consists of 12 residues. V was shortened by 1 base and J by 8 bases, with 6 bases between the two germline ends.